This is a list of T cell receptor beta chains from one sample in a study of T cells in Graves' hyperthyroidism and ophthalmopathy. Using its own MiXCR run on the multiplex PCR reads, TCRdb lists one record per CDR3 protein. The table shows about 52,000 distinct CDR3 sequences, with approximately 48% occurring only once. Sequenced: blood. These receptors originate from a woman aged 50 to 60 with Graves' ophthalmopathy. The CDR3 runs from the conserved cysteine through the conserved F or W. The D gene is left open where the match is weak. Not every row has a clone size; where given, it reads once, few, many or a size class.

V: TRBV6-2/TRBV6-3; length: 19; size: NA; J: TRBJ2-2; D: TRBD2; DNA: TGTGCCAGCAGTTACCGGGGGGGTTTTGTAGCGGGAAACACCGGGGAGCTGTTTTTT; CDR3: CASSYRGGFVAGNTGELFF
V: TRBV29-1; length: 12; size: NA; J: TRBJ2-7; D: TRBD1; DNA: TGCAGCGTAGGGACAGGGATCTACGAGCAGTACTTC; CDR3: CSVGTGIYEQYF
V: TRBV7-3; length: 14; size: NA; J: TRBJ1-6; D: NA; DNA: TGTGCCAGCAGCTACGGCTCGGACAGATCACCCCTCCACTTT; CDR3: CASSYGSDRSPLHF
V: TRBV6-1; length: 12; size: many; J: TRBJ2-7; D: NA; DNA: TGTGCCAGCAGTGAAGGACATCTGTCCGGGGTGTTC; CDR3: CASSEGHLSGVF
V: TRBV4-1; length: 17; size: many; J: TRBJ2-2; D: NA; DNA: TGCGCCAGCAGCCAAGCGAGTTGGGATGTGAACACCGGGGAGCTGTTTTTT; CDR3: CASSQASWDVNTGELFF
V: TRBV4-3; length: 14; size: many; J: TRBJ1-6; D: NA; DNA: TGCGCCAGCAGCCAAGATCCGGTATATTCACCCCTCCACTTT; CDR3: CASSQDPVYSPLHF
V: TRBV4-1; length: 16; size: NA; J: TRBJ2-7; D: NA; DNA: TGCGCCAGCAGCCAAGATCTCGGACTCCGTGACTACAAGCAGAACTTC; CDR3: CASSQDLGLRDYKQNF
V: TRBV5-1; length: 16; size: many; J: TRBJ2-2; D: NA; DNA: TGCGCCAGCAGCTTGGATGGGGGTATCGACACCGGGGAGCTGTTTTTT; CDR3: CASSLDGGIDTGELFF
V: TRBV5-1; length: 14; size: many; J: TRBJ2-1; D: TRBD2; DNA: TGCGCCAGCAGCCCCGGACTAGCGGGAGTCGAGCAGTTCTTC; CDR3: CASSPGLAGVEQFF
V: TRBV19; length: 16; size: many; J: TRBJ1-2; D: TRBD1; DNA: TGTGCCAGTAGTATAGATCGACAGGGGAATAACTATGGCTACACCTTC; CDR3: CASSIDRQGNNYGYTF
V: TRBV5-1; length: 16; size: many; J: TRBJ2-7; D: TRBD2; DNA: TGCGCCAGCAGCTTGGAGTCTAGCGGGGGCCTGTACGAGCAGTACTTC; CDR3: CASSLESSGGLYEQYF
V: TRBV20-1; length: 14; size: many; J: TRBJ1-2; D: TRBD1; DNA: TGCAGTGCTAGAGCCACGACAGGGGTGGAGGGCTACACCTTC; CDR3: CSARATTGVEGYTF
V: TRBV9; length: 16; size: NA; J: TRBJ1-4; D: NA; DNA: TGTGCCAGCAACCCTCACCCCAGGGTCTCTAATGAAAAACTGTTTTTT; CDR3: CASNPHPRVSNEKLFF
V: TRBV10-3; length: 14; size: NA; J: TRBJ2-3; D: TRBD2; DNA: TGTGCCATCAGTGATCGGGGGGAGTACAATGAGCAGTATTTT; CDR3: CAISDRGEYNEQYF
V: TRBV7-6; length: 15; size: many; J: TRBJ2-1; D: NA; DNA: TGTGCCAGCAGCCCTACCAGCCGGGTGAACAATGAGCAGTTCTTC; CDR3: CASSPTSRVNNEQFF
V: TRBV9; length: 13; size: many; J: TRBJ1-1; D: NA; DNA: TGTGCCAGCAGCGTATCACTGAACACTGAAGCTTTCTTT; CDR3: CASSVSLNTEAFF
V: TRBV20-1; length: 11; size: NA; J: TRBJ2-2; D: NA; DNA: TGCAGTGCCAGAGCCACCGGGAAGCTGTTTTTT; CDR3: CSARATGKLFF
V: TRBV10-3; length: 16; size: NA; J: TRBJ1-6; D: TRBD1; DNA: TGTGCCATCAGTGGTAGACAGGGGACTTATAATTCACCCCTCCACTTT; CDR3: CAISGRQGTYNSPLHF
V: TRBV7-9; length: 13; size: many; J: TRBJ2-7; D: TRBD2; DNA: TGTGCCAGCAGCTTTTCCGGACTAGGCGAGCAGTACTTC; CDR3: CASSFSGLGEQYF
V: TRBV10-3; length: 14; size: once; J: TRBJ1-6; D: TRBD1; DNA: TGTGCCATCAACGGCAGGGGGGAAAATTCACCCCTCCACTTT; CDR3: CAINGRGENSPLHF
V: TRBV7-9; length: 15; size: NA; J: TRBJ2-5; D: TRBD1; DNA: TGTGCCAGCAGCTCAGACAGGGGGCTCAGGGAGACCCAGTACTTC; CDR3: CASSSDRGLRETQYF
V: TRBV7-8; length: 18; size: NA; J: TRBJ2-5; D: TRBD2; DNA: TGTGCCAGCACCTCCGGGACTAGCGGGGGGGCCGGAGGGGAGACCCAGTACTTC; CDR3: CASTSGTSGGAGGETQYF
V: TRBV19; length: 17; size: NA; J: TRBJ1-4; D: NA; DNA: TGTGCCAGTAACCGTGGGGTAGGACCTAAAAGGGGTGAAAAACTGTTTTTT; CDR3: CASNRGVGPKRGEKLFF
V: TRBV5-4; length: 21; size: NA; J: TRBJ2-7; D: NA; DNA: NA; CDR3: CASSFYICSAEGLAGDYEQYF
V: TRBV15; length: 17; size: many; J: TRBJ2-1; D: TRBD2; DNA: TGTGCCACCAGCAGAGGGATTAGCGGGACGTCCTACAATGAGCAGTTCTTC; CDR3: CATSRGISGTSYNEQFF
V: TRBV4-3; length: 16; size: few; J: TRBJ1-2; D: NA; DNA: TGCGCCAGCAGCCAAGAATTCCACACCACTGTCTATGGCTACACCTTC; CDR3: CASSQEFHTTVYGYTF
V: TRBV20-1; length: 14; size: NA; J: TRBJ1-6; D: NA; DNA: TGCAGTGCTAGAGAGACAGGAGTCAATCAGCCCCTCCACTTT; CDR3: CSARETGVNQPLHF
V: TRBV6-5; length: 15; size: many; J: TRBJ2-7; D: TRBD2; DNA: TGTGCCAGCAGTTTCTCCGGGAGGGCGTCGAACGAGCAGTACTTC; CDR3: CASSFSGRASNEQYF
V: TRBV20-1; length: 11; size: many; J: TRBJ1-1; D: NA; DNA: TGCAGTGTTTCCCCCCCGACTGAAGCTTTCTTT; CDR3: CSVSPPTEAFF
V: TRBV7-2; length: 8; size: few; J: TRBJ2-1; D: NA; DNA: TGTGCCAGCAGCCAGGACGTCTTC; CDR3: CASSQDVF
V: TRBV7-2; length: 16; size: NA; J: TRBJ1-2; D: NA; DNA: TGTGCCAGCAGCTTAGGGAAGGCTGGGACCTCGTATGGCTACACCTTC; CDR3: CASSLGKAGTSYGYTF
V: TRBV7-9; length: 15; size: many; J: TRBJ2-7; D: NA; DNA: TGTGCCAGCAGCCTAACAACCAGGGGAGCCTACGAGCAGTACTTC; CDR3: CASSLTTRGAYEQYF
V: TRBV9; length: 16; size: NA; J: TRBJ1-3; D: NA; DNA: TGTGCCAGCAGCGACAACCAGGACCTGCAGGGAATCACCATATATTTT; CDR3: CASSDNQDLQGITIYF
V: TRBV9; length: 14; size: many; J: TRBJ2-2; D: NA; DNA: TGTGCCAGCACCCCCGGGGGGAACACCGGGGAGCTGTTTTTT; CDR3: CASTPGGNTGELFF
V: TRBV5-1; length: 16; size: many; J: TRBJ1-1; D: NA; DNA: TGCGCCAGCAGCTCCAAAGTCGGACAGTTGAACACTGAAGCTTTCTTT; CDR3: CASSSKVGQLNTEAFF
V: TRBV7-2; length: 14; size: many; J: TRBJ2-6; D: NA; DNA: TGTGCCAGCAGCCCAAGCTCTGGGGCCAACGTCCTGACTTTC; CDR3: CASSPSSGANVLTF
V: TRBV10-1; length: 15; size: many; J: TRBJ2-5; D: NA; DNA: TGCGCCAGCAGTGACCCCCGGGGGGCCCAAGAGACCCAGTACTTC; CDR3: CASSDPRGAQETQYF
V: TRBV20-1; length: 14; size: many; J: TRBJ2-1; D: NA; DNA: TGCAGTGCTCTAGACAGTCCCTCCTACAATGAGCAGTTCTTC; CDR3: CSALDSPSYNEQFF
V: TRBV19; length: 17; size: many; J: TRBJ2-1; D: TRBD1; DNA: TGTGCCAGTAGTATAGGGCCAGACAGGGCCTCCTACAATGAGCAGTTCTTC; CDR3: CASSIGPDRASYNEQFF
V: TRBV29-1; length: 12; size: NA; J: TRBJ2-7; D: TRBD1; DNA: TGCAGCGTGGACAGGCTTACCTACGAGCAGTACTTC; CDR3: CSVDRLTYEQYF
V: TRBV29-1; length: 16; size: medium-sized; J: TRBJ2-6; D: TRBD1; DNA: TGCAGCGTTGAAGTTGACAGGGGGCTTGGGGCCAACGTCCTGACTTTC; CDR3: CSVEVDRGLGANVLTF
V: TRBV20-1; length: 14; size: many; J: TRBJ2-7; D: NA; DNA: TGCAGTGCTATCCGACAGGGAGGGACCGACGAGCAGTACTTC; CDR3: CSAIRQGGTDEQYF
V: TRBV4-1; length: 15; size: many; J: TRBJ2-7; D: TRBD2; DNA: TGCGCCAGCAGCCAAGAGATAGCGGGGCTACGCGAGCAGTACTTC; CDR3: CASSQEIAGLREQYF
V: TRBV9; length: 14; size: many; J: TRBJ1-5; D: NA; DNA: TGTGCCAGCAGTGTCGATGGGGCCAATCAGCCCCAGCATTTT; CDR3: CASSVDGANQPQHF
V: TRBV29-1; length: 12; size: NA; J: TRBJ1-1; D: NA; DNA: TGCAGCGTTGAACAAGGGTACACTGAAGCGTTCTTT; CDR3: CSVEQGYTEAFF
V: TRBV7-6; length: 14; size: NA; J: TRBJ2-7; D: TRBD2; DNA: TGTGCCAGCAGCTTAGACCTAGCGGGAGGCGAGCAGTACTTC; CDR3: CASSLDLAGGEQYF
V: TRBV11-3; length: 16; size: NA; J: TRBJ2-3; D: TRBD1; DNA: TGTGCCAGCAGCTTAGCCCCGGGACAGCAAGGGGATACGCAGTATTTT; CDR3: CASSLAPGQQGDTQYF
V: TRBV6-5; length: 15; size: many; J: TRBJ1-5; D: TRBD1; DNA: TGTGCCAGCAGCCAGACAGGGGCGCTTAATCAGCCCCAGCATTTT; CDR3: CASSQTGALNQPQHF
V: TRBV19; length: 14; size: NA; J: TRBJ2-1; D: NA; DNA: TGTGCCAGTAGTATGGCCGGGAAAGGTTATGAGCAGTTCTTC; CDR3: CASSMAGKGYEQFF
V: TRBV19; length: 16; size: few; J: TRBJ2-5; D: TRBD2; DNA: TGTGCCAGTAGTAAGACTAGCGAAGCCCCCCAAGAGACCCAGTACTTC; CDR3: CASSKTSEAPQETQYF
V: TRBV5-5; length: 15; size: many; J: TRBJ2-6; D: NA; DNA: TGTGCCAGCAGCTTTATAGGGTCTGGGGCCAACGTCCTGACTTTC; CDR3: CASSFIGSGANVLTF
V: TRBV28; length: 13; size: many; J: TRBJ2-7; D: NA; DNA: TGTGCCAGTACCTACGGGGGGCAGGACGAGCAGTACTTC; CDR3: CASTYGGQDEQYF
V: TRBV7-2; length: 12; size: NA; J: TRBJ1-2; D: NA; DNA: TGTGCCAGCAGCTTAGGCGAGAATGGCTACACCTTC; CDR3: CASSLGENGYTF
V: TRBV20-1; length: 17; size: NA; J: TRBJ1-2; D: TRBD1; DNA: TGCAGTGCTAGAGATTACACCCGGACAGGGGGCTACAATGGCTACACCTTC; CDR3: CSARDYTRTGGYNGYTF
V: TRBV20-1; length: 16; size: NA; J: TRBJ2-3; D: TRBD2; DNA: TGCAGTGCTAGAGGGGGGGGAGGCGGGAGTAAAAATACGCGGTATTTC; CDR3: CSARGGGGGSKNTRYF